This T cell receptor beta chain was sequenced for a study of blood T cell repertoires in COVID-19. Study-wide background: COVID-19 samples collected from the United States, Italy and Spain covered acute and convalescent phases. The cDNA or gDNA used as material had been derived from T cells, B-cell-depleted T cells, or PBMCs.

Profiled with immunoSEQ multiplex PCR; TCRdb holds only in-frame clones, not every one. The sample consists of 150,000 or so clones, roughly 89% of them appearing once. Trimming left V 1 base short and J 0 bases short, with 9 bases between. The CDR3 length is 16 residues. Germline V gives CDR1 LGHNA, CDR2 YNFKEQ. The material sequenced was peripheral blood. This sequence was found in a man between 45 and 60 years old with acute or convalescent COVID-19. The V gene is TRBV4-2, the J gene TRBJ2-2; TRBD1 might be the D (6 bases). This CDR3 is CASSQADSANTGELFF. The CDR3 nucleotides are TGTGCCAGCAGCCAAGCGGACAGCGCGAACACCGGGGAGCTGTTTTTT.